These 10 T cell receptor beta chains came from one sample sequenced in a study of blood T cell repertoires in COVID-19 (dated by TCRdb to 2018 to 2020). Preparation of the library involved the immunoSEQ multiplex PCR assay. TCRdb holds this immuneACCESS table with in-frame rearrangements only. Some clones are missing; in checked studies, unresolved V genes explain under half, and the rest has no known cause. In this sample the table shows 150,000 to 200,000 clones, approximately 86% of which occur a single time. Roughly 3.3% of the sample is taken by the ten largest. The sample was peripheral blood. The receptors derive from a man between 65 and 85 years old with acute or convalescent COVID-19.

The V and J genes are TRBV10-3 and TRBJ2-3; possible D gene TRBD1, 6 bases. In germline, CDR1 is ENHRY, CDR2 SYGVKD. CDR3 size: 14 residues. Trimming removed 7 bases at V and 5 bases at J, with 16 bases between. The CDR3 reads CAIKGRQVGDTQYF. CDR3 DNA sequence: TGTGCCATCAAAGGGCGACAGGTAGGAGATACGCAGTATTTT.

This chain uses TRBV27 with TRBJ1-5, with TRBD1 matching over 9 bases. J gave up 4 bases and V 6 bases, and 7 bases lay outside the gene matches. The CDR3 extends over 15 amino acids. Germline V gene data show CDR1 as MNHEY and CDR2 as SMNVEV (reference sequence). The CDR3 here is CASRSLGQGNQPQHF. The CDR3 coding sequence is TGTGCCAGCAGATCCCTGGGACAGGGTAATCAGCCCCAGCATTTT.

This rearrangement joins TRBV11-3 to TRBJ2-1; 7 bases are shared with TRBD1. The trim removed 5 bases at V and 8 bases at J, leaving 12 bases unmatched. Germline loops: CDR1 SGHNT, CDR2 YENEEA. The length of the CDR3 is 15 residues. CDR3 sequence: CASSLWGTGVHEQFF. In DNA, the CDR3 is TGTGCCAGCAGCCTATGGGGTACAGGGGTGCATGAGCAGTTCTTC.

A single count supports this clone. The chain joins TRBV5-1 to TRBJ1-1; 7 bases match TRBD1. The germline gives CDR1 SGHRS, CDR2 YFSETQ. The CDR3 is made up of 14 amino acids. The trim removed 0 bases at V and 6 bases at J, leaving 5 bases unmatched. This chain's CDR3 is CASSLARGDAEAFF. DNA for the CDR3: TGCGCCAGCAGCTTGGCCAGGGGGGATGCTGAAGCTTTCTTT.

The V gene is TRBV5-4, the J gene TRBJ2-3; D is ambiguous. Germline assignment: CDR1 SGHNT and CDR2 YYREEE (reference sequence). Trimming took 4 bases from V and 10 from J, leaving 19 bases between them. The CDR3 loop spans 14 amino acids. DNA of the CDR3: TGTGCCAGCAGCGTGCCCCGTGCGGAAGACGCGCAGTATTTT. It specifies CASSVPRAEDAQYF.

V and J are TRBV7-2 and TRBJ2-7; D is unclear. The germline V and J ends were trimmed by 0 bases and 2 bases, with 5 bases remaining between them. The CDR3 totals 13 residues. Per germline, CDR1 SGHTA and CDR2 FQGNSA. The CDR3 protein is CASSLARTYEQYF. CDR3 nucleotide sequence: TGTGCCAGCAGCTTAGCCAGGACCTACGAGCAGTACTTC.

V is TRBV3-1 (or the pseudogene TRBV3-2) and J is TRBJ2-2, with 7 bases identical to TRBD2. Germline CDR1 reads LGHDT; CDR2 reads YNNKEL (reference sequence). The length of the CDR3 is 17 residues. V trimming: 4 bases; J trimming: 1 base; junction bases outside the gene matches: 9. DNA of the CDR3: TGTGCCAGCAGCCCCCATGTGGAGCGGGGGAACACCGGGGAGCTGTTTTTT. Translation: CASSPHVERGNTGELFF.

This rearrangement joins TRBV9 to TRBJ2-7; TRBD1 matches at 7 bases. The V gene's germline CDR1 is SGDLS and CDR2 YYNGEE. V shed 3 bases and J 2 bases; nucleotides not matched to a gene: 2. This CDR3 is built from 13 residues. Here the CDR3 DNA reads TGTGCCAGCAGCGGGGGACAGACCTACGAGCAGTACTTC. Translation: CASSGGQTYEQYF.

The CDR3 reads CSASSGYGNTIYF. The CDR3 region has the DNA TGCAGTGCTAGTTCGGGGTATGGAAACACCATATATTTT. The gene calls are TRBV20-1 and TRBJ1-3; D gene ambiguous. The germline V and J ends were trimmed by 3 bases and 3 bases, with 9 bases remaining between them. The CDR3 is 13 residues long. Germline CDR1 and CDR2: DFQATT and SNEGSKA (reference sequence).

The chain employs TRBV6-5 and TRBJ2-5; a weak D match, TRBD2 (6 bases). Trimming stripped 2 bases from V and 1 base from J, with 8 bases between. CDR1 is MNHEY, CDR2 SVGAGI, per germline. This CDR3 is 14 amino acids long. CDR3 sequence: CASSYQTSQETQYF. CDR3 DNA sequence: TGTGCCAGCAGTTACCAGACTAGCCAAGAGACCCAGTACTTC.